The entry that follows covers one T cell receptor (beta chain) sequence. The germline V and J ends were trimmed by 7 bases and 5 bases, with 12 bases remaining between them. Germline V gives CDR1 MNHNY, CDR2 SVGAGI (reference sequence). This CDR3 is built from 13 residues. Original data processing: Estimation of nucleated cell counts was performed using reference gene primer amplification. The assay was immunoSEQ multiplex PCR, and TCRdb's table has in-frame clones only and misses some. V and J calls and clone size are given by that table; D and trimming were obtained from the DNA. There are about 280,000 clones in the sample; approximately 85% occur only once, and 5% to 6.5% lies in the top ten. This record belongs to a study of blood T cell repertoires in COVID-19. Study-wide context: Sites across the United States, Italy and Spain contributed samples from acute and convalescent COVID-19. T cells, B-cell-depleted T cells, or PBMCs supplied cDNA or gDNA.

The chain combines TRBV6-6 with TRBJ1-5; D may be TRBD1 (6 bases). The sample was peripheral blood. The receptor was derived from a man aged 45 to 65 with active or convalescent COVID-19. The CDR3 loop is CASTTGRDQPQHF. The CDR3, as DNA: TGTGCCAGCACCACAGGGCGGGATCAGCCCCAGCATTTT.